These 7 T cell receptor beta chains were all obtained from the same sample, sequenced in a study of cytomegalovirus exposure and HLA in healthy donors (dated by TCRdb to 2016 to 2017). The library was built by means of the immunoSEQ multiplex PCR assay. This immuneACCESS table, as held by TCRdb, lists in-frame sequences with V and J called but not all clones. Of the missing ones, under half trace to an unresolved V gene in checked studies; the others have no known cause. The sample profile shows 110,000 to 150,000 clones; about 94% of them were found once. The ten biggest clones cover 1.8% of the sample. Sequencing was carried out using PBMCs. Receptors were obtained from a man between 18 and 29 years old in good health and CMV-seropositive.

A single count supports this clone. The V gene is TRBV18, the J gene TRBJ2-7; perhaps TRBD1 as D (5 bases). This CDR3 contains 14 residues. V was pared by 4 bases and J by 0 bases, with 10 bases between. Germline CDR1 is KGHSH and CDR2 is LQKENI. This CDR3 reads CASSLETVSYEQYF. For the CDR3, the DNA is TGTGCCAGCTCACTGGAGACAGTCTCCTACGAGCAGTACTTC.

V gene TRBV27 combines with J gene TRBJ1-2, with 9 bases fitting TRBD1. The V and J ends lost 6 bases and 6 bases, in that order; junction bases with no gene match: 5. The CDR3 length is 13 residues. Germline-derived CDR1 and CDR2 are MNHEY and SMNVEV (reference sequence). The DNA for the CDR3 is TGTGCCAGCAGCTACAGGGGGCTGGATGGCTACACCTTC. It codes for CASSYRGLDGYTF.

This clone was counted between two and nine times. This rearrangement joins TRBV5-1 to TRBJ1-6; D is unresolved. V dropped 0 bases and J dropped 7 bases, with 8 bases sitting between them. Germline CDR1 and CDR2: SGHRS and YFSETQ. The CDR3 sequence is 14 residues long. As DNA, the CDR3 is TGCGCCAGCAGCTTGGAACAGCCCAATTCACCCCTCCACTTT. It yields the protein CASSLEQPNSPLHF.

The chain employs TRBV10-3 and TRBJ1-1; no reliable D call. The V gene's germline CDR1 is ENHRY and CDR2 SYGVKD. V lost 2 bases and J lost 1, with 14 bases in between. This CDR3 comprises 16 residues. This CDR3 reads CAISEGFLAGNTEAFF. The CDR3 DNA reads TGTGCCATCAGTGAGGGTTTTCTCGCGGGGAACACTGAAGCTTTCTTT.

The chain recombines TRBV7-9 with TRBJ2-5; a weak D match, TRBD1 (6 bases). Trimming stripped 2 bases from V and 5 bases from J, with 12 bases between. Germline V lookup: CDR1 SEHNR, CDR2 FQNEAQ (reference sequence). This CDR3 contains 14 residues. The CDR3 sequence: CASSLWGRTETQYF. In nucleotides, the CDR3 is TGTGCCAGCAGCTTATGGGGGCGAACGGAGACCCAGTACTTC.

The chain links TRBV28 to TRBJ1-1; 11 bases are a match to TRBD1. The CDR3 sequence is 17 residues long. The germline gives CDR1 MDHEN, CDR2 SYDVKM. V lost 5 bases, J lost 0 bases, and 8 bases stayed unmatched. The CDR3 region is CASSDGTGGLLNTEAFF. In nucleotides, the CDR3 is TGTGCCAGCAGTGATGGGACAGGGGGACTATTGAACACTGAAGCTTTCTTT.

The DNA for the CDR3 is TGTGCCAGCAGTTTCGTGGCCGGAGCTAACTATGGCTACACCTTC. It is translated as CASSFVAGANYGYTF. The chain uses TRBV28 and TRBJ1-2; D is unresolved. The CDR3 runs to 15 residues. Trimming removed 3 bases at V and 0 bases at J, with 11 bases between. Germline CDR1 is MDHEN and CDR2 is SYDVKM.